The 12 T cell receptor beta chains reported below all come from one sample, sequenced in a study of T cell changes during pregnancy in multiple sclerosis. TCRdb's table, derived via immunoSEQ multiplex PCR, lists solely in-frame clones and lacks some. The data show fewer than 90,000 clones, with 94% seen just once and about 1.6% held by the top ten. The source was peripheral blood, collected after pregnancy. These receptor sequences come from a female donor in good health, enrolled as a control in a pregnancy study.

This chain connects TRBV4-2 to TRBJ2-5; TRBD1 matches at 11 bases. The CDR3 is 16 amino acids. The germline gives CDR1 LGHNA, CDR2 YNFKEQ. With V trimmed by 0 bases and J by 5 bases, 5 bases remained unmatched. This CDR3 is CASSQDGQGAGETQYF. The CDR3 bases are TGTGCCAGCAGCCAAGATGGACAGGGGGCAGGTGAGACCCAGTACTTC.

This clone was picked up one time. The chain joins TRBV25-1 to TRBJ2-2; 16 bases fit TRBD2. The CDR3 extends over 17 amino acids. Germline CDR1 reads MGHDK; CDR2 reads SYGVNS. Losses at the gene ends were 8 bases for V and 0 bases for J; bases not matched to a gene: 3. This CDR3 is CASGGLAGGPNTGELFF. CDR3 coding DNA: TGTGCCAGCGGGGGACTAGCGGGAGGGCCGAACACCGGGGAGCTGTTTTTT.

CDR3 sequence: CASSPQGTGTGGYTF. CDR3 sequence (DNA): TGTGCCAGCAGCCCCCAAGGGACAGGGACCGGTGGCTACACCTTC. The chain carries TRBV7-2 and TRBJ1-2; TRBD1 agrees at 9 bases. V lost 5 bases to trimming and J lost 7 bases; unmatched junction nucleotides: 11. The CDR3 loop spans 15 amino acids. Germline values: CDR1 SGHTA, CDR2 FQGNSA.

The chain combines TRBV6-4 with TRBJ2-3; TRBD2 agrees at 8 bases. Germline lookup yields CDR1 MRHNA and CDR2 SNTAGT. The CDR3 contains 16 residues. V shed 5 bases, J shed 4 bases, and the junction held 11 bases outside the gene matches. CDR3 loop: CASSRGEREYSDTQYF. The CDR3 DNA reads TGTGCCAGCAGTCGAGGGGAGCGGGAGTACTCAGATACGCAGTATTTT.

The gene calls are TRBV2 and TRBJ2-2; the match to TRBD2 covers 13 bases. Trimming at V came to 4 bases and at J to 6 bases, leaving 5 bases not matched to a gene. Germline V gene lookup returns CDR1 SNHLY and CDR2 FYNNEI. This CDR3 has 16 residues. Written as DNA, the CDR3 is TGTGCCAGCAGTGGGACTAGCGGGAGAAGGTCCGGGGAGCTGTTTTTT. Its translation is CASSGTSGRRSGELFF. The full variable domain, in which reference TRBV2 and TRBJ2-2 provide the parts outside the CDR3, is EPEVTQTPSHQVTQMGQEVILRCVPISNHLYFYWYRQILGQKVEFLVSFYNNEISEKSEIFDDQFSVERPDGSNFTLKIRSTKLEDSAMYFCASSGTSGRRSGELFFGEGSRLTVL.

The rearrangement joins TRBV6-1 to TRBJ1-3; D perhaps matches TRBD1 (6 bases). The CDR3 contains 14 residues. Trimming stripped 6 bases from V and 4 bases from J, with 13 bases between. Germline loops: CDR1 MNHNS, CDR2 SASEGT. CDR3 protein: CASRSRGAGNTIYF. For the CDR3, the DNA is TGTGCCAGCAGGTCCAGGGGAGCCGGAAACACCATATATTTT.

This clone appeared a few times. The J gene is TRBJ2-1, the V gene TRBV6-1; D uncertain. The CDR3 is made up of 15 amino acids. Germline assignment: CDR1 MNHNS and CDR2 SASEGT. V was cut by 3 bases and J by 3 bases, with 12 bases left in between. Here the CDR3 DNA reads TGTGCCAGCAGTGACGTAGCCGGCAGCTACAATGAGCAGTTCTTC. Translated: CASSDVAGSYNEQFF.

The V and J genes are TRBV27 and TRBJ2-7; TRBD2 is a possible D gene (5 bases). Germline CDR1 MNHEY, CDR2 SMNVEV (reference sequence). The CDR3 covers 15 residues. The V end lost 10 bases, the J end lost 7 bases, and 26 bases lay between the germline ends. The CDR3 nucleotides are TGTGCCACCCGAGCGGCGGGCGGGCCACGGAGAGAGCAGTACTTC. Translation: CATRAAGGPRREQYF.

The chain recombines TRBV4-2 with TRBJ1-4; TRBD1 matches 10 bases. This CDR3 region has 16 residues. The germline V gene has CDR1 LGHNA and CDR2 YNFKEQ. Unmatched junction bases numbered 5, after V lost 0 bases and J lost 7 bases. The CDR3 DNA sequence: TGTGCCAGCAGCCAAGACATTGGGACAGGGGCTGAAAAACTGTTTTTT. Translation: CASSQDIGTGAEKLFF.

This chain connects TRBV10-3 to TRBJ2-4; the match to TRBD1 covers 10 bases. Germline assignment: CDR1 ENHRY and CDR2 SYGVKD. The CDR3 is 15 residues long. Losses at the gene ends were 1 base for V and 5 bases for J; bases not matched to a gene: 2. The DNA for the CDR3 is TGTGCCATCAGTGAGTGGGGGACAGGGGAAAACATTCAGTACTTC. Translating gives CAISEWGTGENIQYF.

The V and J genes are TRBV28 and TRBJ2-7; 9 bases line up with TRBD1. The germline V gene encodes CDR1 MDHEN and CDR2 SYDVKM. With 5 bases clipped from V and 3 bases from J, the junction kept 11 bases outside the gene matches. The CDR3 covers 16 residues. CDR3 region: CASSPSGTGFIYEQYF. The CDR3 DNA reads TGTGCCAGCAGTCCCTCCGGGACAGGGTTCATCTACGAGCAGTACTTC.

The genes are TRBV7-2 and TRBJ2-1, with 9 bases aligning to TRBD2. CDR1 is SGHTA and CDR2 is FQGNSA in the germline V gene. This CDR3 region has 14 residues. V shed 4 bases and J 5 bases; nucleotides not matched to a gene: 3. The CDR3 DNA reads TGTGCCAGCAGCTCTAGACTAGCGGACAATGAGCAGTTCTTC. Translating gives CASSSRLADNEQFF.